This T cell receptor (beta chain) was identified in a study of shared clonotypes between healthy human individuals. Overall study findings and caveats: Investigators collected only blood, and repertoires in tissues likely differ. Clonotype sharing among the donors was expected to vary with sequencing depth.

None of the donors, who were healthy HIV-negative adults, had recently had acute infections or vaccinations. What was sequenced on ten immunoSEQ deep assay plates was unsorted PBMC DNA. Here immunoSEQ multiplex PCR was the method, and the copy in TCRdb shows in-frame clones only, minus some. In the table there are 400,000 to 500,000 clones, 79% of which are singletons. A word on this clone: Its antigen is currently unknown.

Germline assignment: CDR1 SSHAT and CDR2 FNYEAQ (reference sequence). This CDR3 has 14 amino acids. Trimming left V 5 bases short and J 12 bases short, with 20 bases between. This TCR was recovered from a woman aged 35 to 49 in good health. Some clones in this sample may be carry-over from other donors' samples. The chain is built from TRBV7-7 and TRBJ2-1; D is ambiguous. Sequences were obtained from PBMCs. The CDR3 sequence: CASSPSLSSLPQFF. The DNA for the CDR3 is TGTGCCAGCAGCCCCTCTCTGTCGTCCCTGCCGCAGTTCTTC.